This T cell receptor beta chain was obtained from a study of graft-versus-host responses after intestinal transplantation. The repertoire was sequenced with immunoSEQ multiplex PCR; TCRdb's copy has only in-frame clones and lacks some. The sample yields tens of thousands of clones, 89% seen once. Both intraepithelial and lamina propria lymphocytes were released by processing graft tissue. The CDR3 is 14 amino acids. Germline values: CDR1 SGDLS, CDR2 YYNGEE. After removal of 1 base from V and 7 bases from J, the junction contained 6 bases not matched to a gene. The J gene is TRBJ2-7, the V gene TRBV9, with TRBD2 matching over 9 bases. The clonotype comes from a human patient who received an intestinal transplant, so some T cells may come from the graft donor. The material was ileum tissue, obtained 357 days after transplant. The CDR3 here is CASSVYSGSGEQYF. The CDR3 region has the DNA TGTGCCAGCAGCGTATATAGCGGGAGTGGAGAGCAGTACTTC. The full variable domain, with the rest looked up from reference TRBV9 and TRBJ2-7, is DSGVTQTPKHLITATGQRVTLRCSPRSGDLSVYWYQQSLDQGLQFLIQYYNGEERAKGNILERFSAQQFPDLHSELNLSSLELGDSALYFCASSVYSGSGEQYFGPGTRLTVT.